This T cell receptor (beta chain) was sequenced in a study of siplizumab effects on memory and regulatory T cells. Points from the study as a whole: A significant reduction in alloreactive sequences traceable to unstimulated CD4+ memory cells was produced by siplizumab. In roughly 75-96% of proliferating CD4+ or CD8+ clones, a naive or memory phenotype could not be assigned.

To note about this clone: The antigen is unknown.

CDR3 length: 20 amino acids. For every sample, 95,000 to 100,000 TCR templates were assayed. Here immunoSEQ multiplex PCR was the method, and the copy in TCRdb shows in-frame clones only, minus some. The data show 100,000 or so clones, about 92% seen once. The source material was CD4+ T cells sorted from blood. This clonotype was obtained from a human donor in good health. The chain is built from TRBV21-1 and TRBJ2-1; the table assigns TRBD2, which was not confirmed against the DNA. TRBV21-1 is termed a pseudogene. Written as DNA, the CDR3 is TGTGCCAGCAGCAAAGCGGGCCCTAGGCAGGAGACTAGCTTGGGCAATGAGCAGTTCTTC. Translation gives CASSKAGPRQETSLGNEQFF.